A selection of T cell receptor beta chains follows, all from one sample in a study of blood T cell repertoires in COVID-19. Method: immunoSEQ multiplex PCR; TCRdb's copy keeps in-frame clones and lacks some. The data contain approximately 270,000 clones, roughly four fifths of them singletons. The sample was peripheral blood. These receptors originate from a person aged 70 to 79 with COVID-19, enrolled during active disease. The CDR3 runs from the conserved cysteine through the conserved F or W. Fields, in order: J gene, V gene, D gene, clone size, CDR3 protein, CDR3 DNA. A D gene is named only where the DNA matches it firmly. Size is omitted from some rows. Given values are once, few, many or a class for expanded clones.

j_gene: TRBJ1-4; v_gene: TRBV2; d_gene: TRBD1; abundance: NA; CDR3aa: CASWSVTGANEKLFF; CDR3nt: TGTGCCAGCTGGAGCGTTACAGGGGCTAATGAAAAACTGTTTTTT
j_gene: TRBJ1-6; v_gene: TRBV4-1; d_gene: NA; abundance: NA; CDR3aa: CASSYSGHSPLHF; CDR3nt: TGCGCCAGCAGCTATTCTGGGCATTCACCCCTCCACTTT
j_gene: TRBJ2-3; v_gene: TRBV29-1; d_gene: TRBD1; abundance: NA; CDR3aa: CSVDRGRTDTQYF; CDR3nt: TGCAGCGTTGACAGGGGGCGAACAGATACGCAGTATTTT
j_gene: TRBJ2-7; v_gene: TRBV9; d_gene: NA; abundance: NA; CDR3aa: CASVPKSSYEQYF; CDR3nt: TGTGCCAGCGTTCCCAAGAGCTCCTACGAGCAGTACTTC
j_gene: TRBJ1-5; v_gene: TRBV19; d_gene: TRBD1; abundance: few; CDR3aa: CASSPRQGRQPQHF; CDR3nt: TGTGCCAGTAGTCCTCGACAGGGCAGACAGCCCCAGCATTTT
j_gene: TRBJ2-1; v_gene: TRBV28; d_gene: NA; abundance: NA; CDR3aa: CASSFRIEQFF; CDR3nt: TGTGCCAGCAGTTTTCGAATAGAACAGTTCTTC
j_gene: TRBJ2-1; v_gene: TRBV5-4; d_gene: NA; abundance: NA; CDR3aa: CASSFEDRGYNEQFF; CDR3nt: TGTGCCAGCAGCTTCGAAGACCGGGGCTACAATGAGCAGTTCTTC
j_gene: TRBJ1-2; v_gene: TRBV19; d_gene: NA; abundance: once; CDR3aa: CASMGDWYYGYTF; CDR3nt: TGTGCCAGTATGGGGGACTGGTACTATGGCTACACCTTC
j_gene: TRBJ2-7; v_gene: TRBV6-5; d_gene: NA; abundance: NA; CDR3aa: CASRGPSFHEQYF; CDR3nt: TGTGCCAGCAGGGGCCCTTCGTTTCACGAGCAGTACTTC
j_gene: TRBJ2-1; v_gene: TRBV7-2; d_gene: NA; abundance: NA; CDR3aa: CASSFSSSYNEQFF; CDR3nt: TGTGCCAGCAGCTTCTCTAGCTCCTACAATGAGCAGTTCTTC
j_gene: TRBJ2-1; v_gene: TRBV19; d_gene: NA; abundance: NA; CDR3aa: CASSRVLHSYNEQFF; CDR3nt: TGTGCCAGTAGCCGAGTACTACACTCCTACAATGAGCAGTTCTTC
j_gene: TRBJ2-5; v_gene: TRBV7-9; d_gene: TRBD2; abundance: NA; CDR3aa: CASSWVGASGEEETQYF; CDR3nt: TGTGCCAGCAGCTGGGTGGGGGCTAGCGGGGAAGAAGAGACCCAGTACTTC
j_gene: TRBJ1-6; v_gene: TRBV12-3/TRBV12-4; d_gene: NA; abundance: NA; CDR3aa: CASSLARGQSLHF; CDR3nt: TGTGCCAGCAGTTTAGCGCGGGGCCAAAGCCTCCACTTT
j_gene: TRBJ2-5; v_gene: TRBV29-1; d_gene: NA; abundance: once; CDR3aa: CSYSWGGQETQYF; CDR3nt: TGCAGCTATTCGTGGGGAGGTCAAGAGACCCAGTACTTC
j_gene: TRBJ2-3; v_gene: TRBV28; d_gene: NA; abundance: NA; CDR3aa: CASSSDRRHYF; CDR3nt: TGTGCCAGCAGTTCCGACAGGCGTCATTATTTT
j_gene: TRBJ1-5; v_gene: TRBV24-1; d_gene: TRBD1; abundance: NA; CDR3aa: CATSGTGNQPQHF; CDR3nt: TGTGCCACCAGTGGGACAGGGAATCAGCCCCAGCATTTT
j_gene: TRBJ2-3; v_gene: TRBV6-5; d_gene: TRBD2; abundance: NA; CDR3aa: CASSSGLAGADTQYF; CDR3nt: TGTGCCAGCAGTTCCGGACTAGCGGGAGCAGATACGCAGTATTTT
j_gene: TRBJ2-7; v_gene: TRBV19; d_gene: NA; abundance: NA; CDR3aa: CASSIVSGSYEQYF; CDR3nt: TGTGCCAGTAGTATAGTTAGCGGATCCTACGAGCAGTACTTC
j_gene: TRBJ2-3; v_gene: TRBV7-8; d_gene: TRBD2; abundance: many; CDR3aa: CASSRIPRGGRADTQYF; CDR3nt: TGTGCCAGCAGCCGAATCCCGCGTGGCGGGAGGGCGGATACGCAGTATTTT
j_gene: TRBJ2-7; v_gene: TRBV9; d_gene: NA; abundance: few; CDR3aa: CASSVGAGSYEQYF; CDR3nt: TGTGCCAGCAGCGTGGGAGCAGGAAGCTACGAGCAGTACTTC
j_gene: TRBJ2-5; v_gene: TRBV9; d_gene: TRBD1; abundance: NA; CDR3aa: CASSVVDREWETQYF; CDR3nt: TGTGCCAGCAGCGTAGTTGACAGGGAATGGGAGACCCAGTACTTC
j_gene: TRBJ2-5; v_gene: TRBV4-3; d_gene: TRBD1; abundance: NA; CDR3aa: CASSQDFGTGETQYF; CDR3nt: TGCGCCAGCAGCCAAGATTTCGGGACAGGAGAGACCCAGTACTTC
j_gene: TRBJ2-2; v_gene: TRBV9; d_gene: NA; abundance: NA; CDR3aa: CASSVRQGGTGELFF; CDR3nt: TGTGCCAGCAGCGTGAGACAGGGAGGCACCGGGGAGCTGTTTTTT
j_gene: TRBJ2-1; v_gene: TRBV2; d_gene: TRBD1; abundance: once; CDR3aa: CASRASTGGGRNEQFF; CDR3nt: TGTGCCAGCAGAGCCTCTACAGGGGGAGGTAGAAATGAGCAGTTCTTC
j_gene: TRBJ2-7; v_gene: TRBV6-6; d_gene: TRBD1; abundance: NA; CDR3aa: CASSTNRGPTSYEQYF; CDR3nt: TGTGCCAGCAGCACTAACAGGGGGCCGACTTCCTACGAGCAGTACTTC
j_gene: TRBJ2-7; v_gene: TRBV12-2; d_gene: NA; abundance: NA; CDR3aa: CASRLSPLDRHSSYEQYF; CDR3nt: TGTGCAAGTCGCTTATCCCCTTTGGACAGGCATTCCTCCTACGAGCAGTACTTC
j_gene: TRBJ2-7; v_gene: TRBV29-1; d_gene: NA; abundance: once; CDR3aa: CSVQLAPNEQYF; CDR3nt: TGCAGCGTTCAACTAGCCCCGAACGAGCAGTACTTC
j_gene: TRBJ1-1; v_gene: TRBV11-2; d_gene: NA; abundance: few; CDR3aa: CASSLNTAEAFF; CDR3nt: TGTGCCAGCAGCTTAAATACGGCTGAAGCTTTCTTT
j_gene: TRBJ2-1; v_gene: TRBV28; d_gene: TRBD2; abundance: NA; CDR3aa: CASSPSLGGNEQFF; CDR3nt: TGTGCCAGCAGTCCCTCCTTGGGGGGGAATGAGCAGTTCTTC
j_gene: TRBJ2-1; v_gene: TRBV18; d_gene: NA; abundance: NA; CDR3aa: CASSPGRGSTASEQFF; CDR3nt: TGTGCCAGCTCACCTGGTAGGGGATCGACGGCCAGTGAGCAGTTCTTC
j_gene: TRBJ2-1; v_gene: TRBV27; d_gene: TRBD2; abundance: few; CDR3aa: CASSFLTSGRNLYNEQFF; CDR3nt: TGTGCCAGCAGTTTCCTCACTAGCGGGCGAAACCTTTACAATGAGCAGTTCTTC
j_gene: TRBJ2-2; v_gene: TRBV9; d_gene: NA; abundance: NA; CDR3aa: CASSPDTGELFF; CDR3nt: TGTGCCAGCAGCCCGGACACCGGGGAGCTGTTTTTT
j_gene: TRBJ2-5; v_gene: TRBV20-1; d_gene: NA; abundance: once; CDR3aa: CSAGLVETQYF; CDR3nt: TGCAGTGCGGGGCTAGTGGAGACCCAGTACTTC
j_gene: TRBJ1-2; v_gene: TRBV5-5; d_gene: NA; abundance: NA; CDR3aa: CASSLEAHYGYTF; CDR3nt: TGTGCCAGCAGCTTGGAAGCACACTATGGCTACACCTTC
j_gene: TRBJ1-2; v_gene: TRBV5-4; d_gene: TRBD1; abundance: NA; CDR3aa: CASSGDRGAANYGYTF; CDR3nt: TGTGCCAGCAGCGGTGACAGGGGCGCAGCTAACTATGGCTACACCTTC
j_gene: TRBJ1-5; v_gene: TRBV12-3/TRBV12-4; d_gene: NA; abundance: NA; CDR3aa: CASSLDNNQPQHF; CDR3nt: TGTGCCAGCAGCCTCGACAACAATCAGCCCCAGCATTTT
j_gene: TRBJ2-2; v_gene: TRBV9; d_gene: TRBD1; abundance: NA; CDR3aa: CASSRTGNTGELFF; CDR3nt: TGTGCCAGCAGTCGGACAGGAAACACCGGGGAGCTGTTTTTT
j_gene: TRBJ1-4; v_gene: TRBV28; d_gene: NA; abundance: NA; CDR3aa: CASRTRGNWEKLFF; CDR3nt: TGTGCCAGCCGAACCCGGGGGAATTGGGAAAAACTGTTTTTT
j_gene: TRBJ1-3; v_gene: TRBV20-1; d_gene: TRBD1; abundance: NA; CDR3aa: CSASTGANSGNTIYF; CDR3nt: TGCAGTGCTAGTACAGGGGCTAACTCTGGAAACACCATATATTTT
j_gene: TRBJ2-1; v_gene: TRBV6-5; d_gene: TRBD1; abundance: few; CDR3aa: CASRGDRDFYNEQFF; CDR3nt: TGTGCCAGCAGGGGGGACAGGGATTTTTACAATGAGCAGTTCTTC
j_gene: TRBJ1-2; v_gene: TRBV4-1; d_gene: NA; abundance: NA; CDR3aa: CASSHPVTANYGYTF; CDR3nt: TGCGCCAGCAGCCACCCCGTGACAGCAAACTATGGCTACACCTTC
j_gene: TRBJ1-5; v_gene: TRBV15; d_gene: NA; abundance: NA; CDR3aa: CATSRDNGGGQPQHF; CDR3nt: TGTGCCACCAGCAGAGATAATGGGGGAGGTCAGCCCCAGCATTTT
j_gene: TRBJ2-2; v_gene: TRBV30; d_gene: TRBD1; abundance: NA; CDR3aa: CAWDQDRVSGELFF; CDR3nt: TGTGCCTGGGACCAAGACAGGGTGTCTGGGGAGCTGTTTTTT
j_gene: TRBJ1-4; v_gene: TRBV29-1; d_gene: TRBD1; abundance: NA; CDR3aa: CSVTGGKFDEKLFF; CDR3nt: TGCAGCGTCACAGGGGGCAAATTTGATGAAAAACTGTTTTTT
j_gene: TRBJ1-4; v_gene: TRBV7-2; d_gene: NA; abundance: once; CDR3aa: CASSRGTLGEKLFF; CDR3nt: TGTGCCAGCAGCCGGGGTACCTTGGGAGAAAAACTGTTTTTT